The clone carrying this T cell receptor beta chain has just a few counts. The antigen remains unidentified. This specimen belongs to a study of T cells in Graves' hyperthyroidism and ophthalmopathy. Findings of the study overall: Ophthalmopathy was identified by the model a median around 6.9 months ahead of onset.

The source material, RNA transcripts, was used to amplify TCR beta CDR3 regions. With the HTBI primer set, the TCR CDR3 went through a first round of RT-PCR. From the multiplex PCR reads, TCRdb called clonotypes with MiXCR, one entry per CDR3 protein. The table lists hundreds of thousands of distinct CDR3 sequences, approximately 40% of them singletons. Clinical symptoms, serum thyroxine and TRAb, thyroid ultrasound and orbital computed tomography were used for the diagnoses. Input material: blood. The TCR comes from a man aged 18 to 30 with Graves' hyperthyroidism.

This CDR3 reads CASILNPGSSNQPQHF. The CDR3 region has the DNA TGTGCCAGTATCCTGAACCCAGGGAGTAGCAATCAGCCCCAGCATTTT. The genes are TRBV19 and TRBJ1-5; possibly TRBD1 for D (5 bases). The CDR3 sequence is 16 residues long. Germline lookup yields CDR1 LNHDA and CDR2 SQIVND (reference sequence). Trimming took 7 bases from V and 0 from J, leaving 16 bases between them.